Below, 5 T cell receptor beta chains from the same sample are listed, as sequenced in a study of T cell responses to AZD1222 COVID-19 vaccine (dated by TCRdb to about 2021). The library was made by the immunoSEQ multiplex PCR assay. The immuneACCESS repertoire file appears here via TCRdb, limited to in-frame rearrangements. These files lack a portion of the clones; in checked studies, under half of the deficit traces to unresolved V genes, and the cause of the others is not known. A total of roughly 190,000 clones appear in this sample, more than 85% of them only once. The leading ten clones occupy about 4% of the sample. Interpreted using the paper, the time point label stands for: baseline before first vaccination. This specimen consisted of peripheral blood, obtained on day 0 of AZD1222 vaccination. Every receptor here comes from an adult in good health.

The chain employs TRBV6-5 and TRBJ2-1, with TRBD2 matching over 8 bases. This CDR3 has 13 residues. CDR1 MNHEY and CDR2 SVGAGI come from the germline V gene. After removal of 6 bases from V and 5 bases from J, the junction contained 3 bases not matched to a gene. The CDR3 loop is CASRTSGNNEQFF. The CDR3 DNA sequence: TGTGCCAGCAGAACTAGCGGAAACAATGAGCAGTTCTTC.

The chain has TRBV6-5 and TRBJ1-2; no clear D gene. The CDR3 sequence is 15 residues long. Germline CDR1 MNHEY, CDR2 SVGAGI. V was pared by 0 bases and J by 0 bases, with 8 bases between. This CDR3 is CASSYSVLTNYGYTF. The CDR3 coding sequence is TGTGCCAGCAGTTACTCGGTCCTGACTAACTATGGCTACACCTTC.

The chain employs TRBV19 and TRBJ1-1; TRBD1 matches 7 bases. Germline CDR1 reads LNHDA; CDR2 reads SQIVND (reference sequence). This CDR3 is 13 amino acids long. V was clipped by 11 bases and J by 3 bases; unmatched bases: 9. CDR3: CAARQGVYTEAFF. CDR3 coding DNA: TGTGCCGCACGACAGGGAGTGTACACTGAAGCTTTCTTT.

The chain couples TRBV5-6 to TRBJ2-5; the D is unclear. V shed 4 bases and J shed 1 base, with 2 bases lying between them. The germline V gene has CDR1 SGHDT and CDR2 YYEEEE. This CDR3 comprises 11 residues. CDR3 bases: TGTGCCAGCAGCATCCAAGAGACCCAGTACTTC. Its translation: CASSIQETQYF.

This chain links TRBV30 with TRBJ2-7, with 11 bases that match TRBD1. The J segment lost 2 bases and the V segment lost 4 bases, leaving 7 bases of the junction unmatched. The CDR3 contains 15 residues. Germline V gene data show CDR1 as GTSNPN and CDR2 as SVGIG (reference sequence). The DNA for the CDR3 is TGTGCCTGGAATACCCGGGACAGGGGGACCTACGAGCAGTACTTC. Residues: CAWNTRDRGTYEQYF.